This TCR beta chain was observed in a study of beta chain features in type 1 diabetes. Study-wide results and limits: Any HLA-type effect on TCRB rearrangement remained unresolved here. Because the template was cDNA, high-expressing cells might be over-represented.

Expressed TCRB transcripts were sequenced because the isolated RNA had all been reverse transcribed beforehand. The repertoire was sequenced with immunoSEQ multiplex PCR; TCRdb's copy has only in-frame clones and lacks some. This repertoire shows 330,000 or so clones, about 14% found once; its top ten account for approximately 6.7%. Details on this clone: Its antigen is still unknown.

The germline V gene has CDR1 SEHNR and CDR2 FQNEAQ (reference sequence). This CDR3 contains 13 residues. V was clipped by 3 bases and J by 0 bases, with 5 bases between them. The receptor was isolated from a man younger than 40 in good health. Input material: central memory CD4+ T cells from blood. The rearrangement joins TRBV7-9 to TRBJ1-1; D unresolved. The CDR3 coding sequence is TGTGCCAGCAGCTTGGAGTTGAACACTGAAGCTTTCTTT. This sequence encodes CASSLELNTEAFF. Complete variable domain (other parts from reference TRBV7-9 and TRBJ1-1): DTGVSQNPRHKITKRGQNVTFRCDPISEHNRLYWYRQTLGQGPEFLTYFQNEAQLEKSRLLSDRFSAERPKGSFSTLEIQRTEQGDSAMYLCASSLELNTEAFFGQGTRLTVV.